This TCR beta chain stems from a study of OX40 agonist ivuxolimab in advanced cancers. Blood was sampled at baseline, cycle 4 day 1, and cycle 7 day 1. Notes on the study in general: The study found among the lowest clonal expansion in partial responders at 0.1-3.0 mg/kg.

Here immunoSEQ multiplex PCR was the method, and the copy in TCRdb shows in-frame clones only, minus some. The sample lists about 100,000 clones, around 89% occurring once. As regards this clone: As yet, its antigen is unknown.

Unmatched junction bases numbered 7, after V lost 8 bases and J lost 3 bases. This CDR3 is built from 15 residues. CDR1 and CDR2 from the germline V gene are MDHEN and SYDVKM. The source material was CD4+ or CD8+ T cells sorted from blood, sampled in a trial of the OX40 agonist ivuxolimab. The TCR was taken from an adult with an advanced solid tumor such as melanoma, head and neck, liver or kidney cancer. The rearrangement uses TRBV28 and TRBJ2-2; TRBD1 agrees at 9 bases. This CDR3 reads CASGQGTEYTGELFF. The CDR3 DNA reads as TGTGCCAGCGGACAGGGGACAGAATACACCGGGGAGCTGTTTTTT.